The present TCR beta chain was sequenced within a study of CD8+CD57+ T cells in acquired aplastic anemia (dated by TCRdb to 2016 to 2019). Study-wide context: On average, sorted CD4+ and CD8+ cells yielded about 3 ug of extracted DNA, with a range of about 0.19 to 30 ug. CD8+CD57+ expansion was defined as a frequency above the mean frequency observed in healthy subjects.

What the authors observed across the whole study: Patients and healthy controls showed no significant difference in CD8+ Simpson's diversity (P=0.060). Approximately 31 CD8+ CDR3 sequences were found in both patients and controls but appeared to be highly expressed in patients and within the immunodominant clones of the patients.

Genomic DNA was used as template for profiling of TCR beta VDJ combinations and CDR3 sequences. TCR repertoire sequencing was run on an Illumina HiSeq 2000. The authors' analysis ran thus. TRBV/TRBJ rearrangement plots, CDR3 size and DJ length profiles, and Simpson's diversity index were used to assess repertoires. The most abundant DNA sequence in the deep sequencing data was taken as the immunodominant clone. CDR3 amino acid sequences were checked for sharing between subjects and were compared against published repertoires and the VDJdb database. The public reads were run again by TCRdb, first through fastp at Q25 and then through MiXCR, and only productive beta chains were kept. Each CDR3 protein gets just one entry, which takes the most common genes and DNA from the rows behind it. TCRdb assigned the V and J calls; the authors' analysis was not used. Recorded for this sample are about 150,000 distinct CDR3 sequences; about 54% of them occurred a single time. The ten largest clones take up approximately 12% of the sample.

Expansion of CD8+CD57+ cells had been shown by flow cytometry in the patients chosen for sequencing. All patients had severe acquired aplastic anemia diagnosed by International Study of Aplastic Anemia and Agranulocytosis and Camitta criteria. No patient had received any therapy when blood was sampled. In this study, sorted CD4+ and CD8+ T cells from the blood of healthy subjects and of severe aplastic anemia patients had their TCR repertoires deep-sequenced. Patients were enrolled in the USA under clinicaltrials.gov protocols 00001620, 01623167, 00001397, 00071045, 00081523 and 00961064. Ficoll-Paque density gradient centrifugation was used to isolate peripheral blood mononuclear cells. Before DNA was extracted, CD4+ and CD8+ T cells were sorted using either FACS or magnetic beads. Reading the germline V gene (reference sequence) gives CDR1 SGHNT and CDR2 YYREEE. Trimming removed 4 bases from V and 4 bases from J, leaving 14 bases between the germline ends. Counted from cysteine to phenylalanine, this CDR3 has 14 amino acids. CDR3 DNA only is kept here, 42 bases in frame from base 1.

This clonotype was counted ten times or more. The target of this receptor is not known. The input lacks base qualities; no much larger clone sits a single base away. Sequenced material: sorted CD4+, CD8+, or CD8+CD57+ T cells (not recorded which) from PBMCs. The chain was built from TRBV5-4 and TRBJ1-1; the D gene is perhaps TRBD1, on 5 matching bases. This TCR derives from a human donor with aplastic anemia. The CDR3 has the sequence CASSRTRGGTEAFF. The nucleotide sequence is TGTGCCAGCAGCCGGACCCGGGGGGGCACTGAAGCTTTCTTT.